This T cell receptor beta chain was found in a study of blood T cells in healthy people across ages. A second 7 to 11 cycle PCR used barcoded and J-beta primers. TCRdb fed the 5' RACE reads into MiXCR, producing one record per CDR3 protein. This table holds 1.5 million to 1.9 million distinct CDR3 sequences, roughly 43% found once. The CDR3 runs to 15 residues. Germline lookup yields CDR1 DFQATT and CDR2 SNEGSKA (reference sequence). Trimming cost V 4 bases and J 0 bases; bases outside gene matches: 7. The sample was blood. The receptor was derived from a woman aged 18 to 35 in good health. The chain uses TRBV20-1 and TRBJ2-7; 9 nucleotides agree with TRBD2. In nucleotides, the CDR3 is TGCAGTGCTACTATTAGCGGGAGTCTCTCCTACGAGCAGTACTTC. Encoded protein: CSATISGSLSYEQYF.